In this sample, the clone carrying this T cell receptor beta chain turned up many times. Antigen specificity is unknown. The record originates from a study of breast tumors, draining lymph nodes, adjacent tissues. The CDR3 consists of 15 residues. Germline V CDR1 and CDR2: KGHSH, LQKENI. V lost 0 bases to trimming and J lost 4 bases; unmatched junction nucleotides: 4. Breast cancer patients provided tissue from their axillary draining lymph nodes. Study conclusions and caveats: Luminal-like breast cancer showed significantly greater tumor-nontumor repertoire similarity than basal-like breast cancer did. Compared with lymph nodes, tumors were less diverse; compared with nontumor tissue, more. Data only fit, rather than demonstrated, lymph node origin of most tumor T cells.

TCRdb analysed the multiplex PCR reads with MiXCR anew, one entry per CDR3 protein. The sample lists 150,000 to 200,000 distinct CDR3 sequences, around 33% seen once, with 3% to 4.5% in the top ten. The V call is TRBV18, the J call TRBJ2-5; 8 positions match TRBD1. The sequence was obtained from a female donor with breast cancer. Some clones in this sample may be carry-over from other donors' samples. The specimen was axillary lymph node tissue. The CDR3 nucleotides are TGTGCCAGCTCACCACCGTCCGACAGGGGAGAGACCCAGTACTTC. As protein: CASSPPSDRGETQYF.